Listed below are T cell receptor beta chains from one sample, sequenced in a study of OX40 agonist ivuxolimab in advanced cancers. Generated by immunoSEQ multiplex PCR, the TCRdb table keeps only in-frame clones and is missing some. Among under 85,000 clones listed, roughly nine tenths were seen once. This specimen was CD4+ or CD8+ T cells sorted from blood, taken in a trial of the OX40 agonist ivuxolimab. These receptors came from an adult with an advanced solid tumor such as melanoma, head and neck, liver or kidney cancer. CDR3s include the opening cysteine and the closing phenylalanine or tryptophan. Fields, in order: V gene, clone size, D gene, J gene, CDR3 DNA, CDR3 protein. A D gene is named only where the DNA matches it firmly. Clone size is shown for a subset of rows, as once, few, many or a class of expanded clone.

TRBV9	NA	TRBD1	TRBJ1-5	TGTGCCAGCAGCCTTACAGGGGGAGACAATCAGCCCCAGCATTTT	CASSLTGGDNQPQHF
TRBV7-3	NA	TRBD1	TRBJ1-6	TGTGCCAGCAGCTTAACCCCGACAGGGGAAGGGTCACCCCTCCACTTT	CASSLTPTGEGSPLHF
TRBV27	once	NA	TRBJ1-5	TGTGCCAGCAGTTTACGGGCGGCTCAGCCCCAGCATTTT	CASSLRAAQPQHF
TRBV6-5	NA	NA	TRBJ2-2	TGTGCCAGCAGTTACGTGGGGGCGGGGGAGCTGTTTTTT	CASSYVGAGELFF
TRBV6-1	NA	TRBD1	TRBJ1-5	TGTGCCAGCAGTCCAACGACAGGGCAGCCCCAGCATTTT	CASSPTTGQPQHF
TRBV30	once	TRBD1	TRBJ1-4	TGTGCCCGGGACTCTACAGGGGGAAAACTGTTTTTT	CARDSTGGKLFF
TRBV6-5	NA	TRBD1	TRBJ1-1	TGTGCCAGCAGTCGGGACAGGGAGGTGACTGAAGCTTTCTTT	CASSRDREVTEAFF
TRBV28	NA	NA	TRBJ2-6	TGTGCCAGCAAGAGTCAGGGCTCTGGGGCCAACGTCCTGACTTTC	CASKSQGSGANVLTF
TRBV2	NA	NA	TRBJ2-5	TGTGCCAGCACCAAGAGGGGCGGAGTAGAGACCCAGTACTTC	CASTKRGGVETQYF
TRBV5-5	NA	TRBD2	TRBJ2-1	TGTGCCAGCAGCGTTAGGGCGGGAGGGCCTAATGAGCAGTTCTTC	CASSVRAGGPNEQFF
TRBV7-6	NA	NA	TRBJ2-3	TGTGCCAGCAGCCCCCTTACTAGCACAGATACGCAGTATTTT	CASSPLTSTDTQYF